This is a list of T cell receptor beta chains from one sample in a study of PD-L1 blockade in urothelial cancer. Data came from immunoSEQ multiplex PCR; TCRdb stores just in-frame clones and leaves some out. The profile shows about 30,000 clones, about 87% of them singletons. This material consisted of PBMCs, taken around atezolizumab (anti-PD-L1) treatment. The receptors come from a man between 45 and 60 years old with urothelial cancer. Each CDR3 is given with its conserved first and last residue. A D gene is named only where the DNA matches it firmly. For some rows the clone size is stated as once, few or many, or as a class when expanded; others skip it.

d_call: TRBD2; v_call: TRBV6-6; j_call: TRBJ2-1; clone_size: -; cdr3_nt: TGTGCCAGCAGCTCACTAGCGGGGGACCACAATGAGCAGTTCTTC; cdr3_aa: CASSSLAGDHNEQFF
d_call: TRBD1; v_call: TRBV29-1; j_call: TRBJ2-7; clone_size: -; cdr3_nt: TGCAGCGTTAGAATGACCGGGACAGGGGTAACCTACGAGCAGTACTTC; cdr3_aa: CSVRMTGTGVTYEQYF
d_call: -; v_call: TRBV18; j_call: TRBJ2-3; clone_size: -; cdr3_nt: TGTGCCAGCTCACCACCGGGCAGGGGGGCAGATACGCAGTATTTT; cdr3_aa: CASSPPGRGADTQYF
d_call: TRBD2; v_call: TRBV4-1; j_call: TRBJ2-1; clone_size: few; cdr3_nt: TGCGCCAGCAGCCAAGCGACTAGCGGGGGGGCCTGGGCTGAGCAGTTCTTC; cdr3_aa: CASSQATSGGAWAEQFF
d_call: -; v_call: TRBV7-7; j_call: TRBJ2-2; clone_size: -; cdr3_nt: TGTGCCAGCAGCCCAGGTACTAGGAACACCGGGGAGCTGTTTTTT; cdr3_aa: CASSPGTRNTGELFF
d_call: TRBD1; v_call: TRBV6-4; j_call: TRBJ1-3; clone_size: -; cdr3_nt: TGTGCCAGCAGTGGCCGGGACAGGGACTCTGGAAACACCATATATTTT; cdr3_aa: CASSGRDRDSGNTIYF
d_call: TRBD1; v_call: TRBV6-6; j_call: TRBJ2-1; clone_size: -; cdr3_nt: TGTGCCAGCAGTTACGGGACAGGTTTTGAGGAGCAGTTCTTC; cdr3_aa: CASSYGTGFEEQFF
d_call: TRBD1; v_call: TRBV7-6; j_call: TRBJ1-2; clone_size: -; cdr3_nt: TGTGCCAGCAGCTCAGGGACAGACCCTGCCCGAGGCTACACCTTC; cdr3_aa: CASSSGTDPARGYTF
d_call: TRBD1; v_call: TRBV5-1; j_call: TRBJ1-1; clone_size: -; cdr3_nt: TGCGCCAGCAGCTTGGCCTTAGGACAGGGGTTAACTGAAGCTTTCTTT; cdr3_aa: CASSLALGQGLTEAFF
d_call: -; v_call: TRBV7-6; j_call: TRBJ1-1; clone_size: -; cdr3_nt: TGTGCCAGCAGCTTAGTCGATGTTCGACACCAGTCATTGGGCACTGAAGCTTTCTTT; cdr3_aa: CASSLVDVRHQSLGTEAFF
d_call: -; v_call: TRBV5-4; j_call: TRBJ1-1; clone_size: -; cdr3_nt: TGTGCCAGCAGCTGGGGGCAATCGAACACTGAAGCTTTCTTT; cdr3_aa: CASSWGQSNTEAFF
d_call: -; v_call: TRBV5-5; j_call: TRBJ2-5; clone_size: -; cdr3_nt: TGTGCCAGCAGCTTGGGCGGGGTAAATCTTGAGACCCAGTACTTC; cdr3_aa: CASSLGGVNLETQYF
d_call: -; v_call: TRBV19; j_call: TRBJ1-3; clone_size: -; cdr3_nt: TGTGCCAGTAGCCCCCTGGGGGGGCTTGGAAACACCATATATTTT; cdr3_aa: CASSPLGGLGNTIYF
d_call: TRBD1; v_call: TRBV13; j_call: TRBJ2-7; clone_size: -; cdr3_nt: TGTGCCAGCAGCTTAACAGGGGCGAAAAATCTCGCGTACGAGCAGTACTTC; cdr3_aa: CASSLTGAKNLAYEQYF
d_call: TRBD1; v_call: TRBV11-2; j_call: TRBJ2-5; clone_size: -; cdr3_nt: TGTGCCAGCAGCCCCGGGACAGGAAGGGGGACCCAGTACTTC; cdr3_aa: CASSPGTGRGTQYF
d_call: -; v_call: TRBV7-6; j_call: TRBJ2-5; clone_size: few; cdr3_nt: TGTGCCAGCAGCCCTATACAGGGTTTAGGGGAGACCCAGTACTTC; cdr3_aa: CASSPIQGLGETQYF
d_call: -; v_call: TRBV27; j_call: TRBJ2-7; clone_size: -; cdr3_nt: TGTGCCAGCCTGGGGCCTTCTCGTGAGCAGTACTTC; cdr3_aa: CASLGPSREQYF
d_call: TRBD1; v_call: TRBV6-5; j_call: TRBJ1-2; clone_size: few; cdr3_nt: TGTGCCAGCAGTGACTGGGACAGGGCGACCCATGGCTACACCTTC; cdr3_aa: CASSDWDRATHGYTF
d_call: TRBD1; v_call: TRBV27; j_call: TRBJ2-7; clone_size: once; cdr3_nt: TGTGCCAGCAGTTTAAAAGGTCGGGGGACAGGGGGGGGCTACGAGCAGTACTTC; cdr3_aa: CASSLKGRGTGGGYEQYF
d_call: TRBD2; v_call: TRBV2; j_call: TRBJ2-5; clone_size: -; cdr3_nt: TGTGCCAGCAGACCCAAGCGGGGGTGGGAGCAAGAGACCCAGTACTTC; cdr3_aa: CASRPKRGWEQETQYF
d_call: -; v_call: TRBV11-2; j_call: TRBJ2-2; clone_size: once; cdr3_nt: TGTGCCAGCAGTCGGTCAGGCACCGGGGAGCTGTTTTTT; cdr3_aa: CASSRSGTGELFF
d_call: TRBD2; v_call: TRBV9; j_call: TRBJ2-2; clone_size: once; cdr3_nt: TGTGCCAGCAGCGTCGAGAGGGGGGGTGAGGGGACTAGAGGGACCGGGGAGCTGTTTTTT; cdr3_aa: CASSVERGGEGTRGTGELFF
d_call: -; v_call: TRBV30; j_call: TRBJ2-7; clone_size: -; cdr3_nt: TGTGCCTGGATTCGGACAAGACCCTACGAGCAGTACTTC; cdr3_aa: CAWIRTRPYEQYF
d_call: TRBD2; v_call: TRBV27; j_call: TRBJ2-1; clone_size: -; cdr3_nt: TGTGCCAGCAGTGACCGGACTAGCGATTATTACACCTACAATGAGCAGTTCTTC; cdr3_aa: CASSDRTSDYYTYNEQFF
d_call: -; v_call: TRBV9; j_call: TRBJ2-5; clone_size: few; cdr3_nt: TGTGCCAGCAGCGACTCAGGACTCCTGGGGGAGACCCAGTACTTC; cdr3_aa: CASSDSGLLGETQYF